Presented here are 9 T cell receptor beta chains from one specimen sequenced in a study of blood T cell repertoires in COVID-19. Some clones are missing from TCRdb's copy, which holds only in-frame ones; the method was immunoSEQ multiplex PCR. The sample contains about 200,000 clones, 86% of which appear only once. The sequenced sample was PBMCs or T cells enriched from blood (not recorded which). Receptor source: a man aged 35 to 55 with acute COVID-19.

The chain employs TRBV24-1 and TRBJ1-2; 8 bases align to TRBD1. CDR1 and CDR2 from the germline V gene are KGHDR and SFDVKD. The CDR3 has 14 residues. Trimming removed 7 bases from V and 6 bases from J; junction bases left unmatched: 9. The chain's CDR3 is CATRPSDRVDGYTF. The CDR3 DNA reads TGTGCCACCAGACCTTCGGACAGGGTGGATGGCTACACCTTC.

V and J are TRBV13 and TRBJ1-3; D call uncertain. With 2 bases removed from V and 4 bases from J, the gap between germline ends came to 15 bases. The CDR3 length is 16 residues. Germline loops: CDR1 PRHDT, CDR2 FYEKMQ (reference sequence). CDR3: CASSLWGGLDGNTIYF. In DNA, the CDR3 is TGTGCCAGCAGCTTATGGGGAGGTCTGGACGGAAACACCATATATTTT.

This clone was detected once. The genes are TRBV7-9 and TRBJ2-2, with D unclear. Trimming shortened V by 4 bases and J by 0 bases, and 12 bases separated the two germline ends. Germline V gives CDR1 SEHNR, CDR2 FQNEAQ (reference sequence). The CDR3 spans 16 residues. The CDR3: CASSSVRVSNTGELFF. Here the CDR3 DNA reads TGTGCCAGCAGCTCGGTCCGGGTTTCGAACACCGGGGAGCTGTTTTTT.

V is TRBV7-2 and J is TRBJ2-7; 9 nucleotides agree with TRBD2. In germline, CDR1 is SGHTA, CDR2 FQGNSA. After removal of 5 bases from V and 2 bases from J, the junction contained 7 bases not matched to a gene. This CDR3 spans 15 amino acids. This chain's CDR3 is CASSPLAGAPYEQYF. CDR3 coding DNA: TGTGCCAGCAGCCCCTTAGCGGGAGCTCCCTACGAGCAGTACTTC.

The rearrangement joins TRBV5-1 to TRBJ1-5, with D possibly TRBD1 on 5 matching bases. Germline V gene sequence: CDR1 SGHRS, CDR2 YFSETQ. The CDR3 has 15 residues. V was trimmed by 4 bases and J by 3 bases, leaving 14 bases between them. DNA of the CDR3: TGCGCCAGCAGCCTGTCTGGCGGGGCCAATCAGCCCCAGCATTTT. Translating gives CASSLSGGANQPQHF.

This sequence joins TRBV28 and TRBJ2-3; 8 nucleotides match TRBD2. The V and J ends lost 5 bases and 5 bases, in that order; junction bases with no gene match: 12. The length of the CDR3 is 16 residues. CDR1 MDHEN and CDR2 SYDVKM come from the germline V gene. CDR3 loop: CASSPIAGGLGDTQYF. The CDR3 DNA sequence: TGTGCCAGCAGTCCGATCGCGGGAGGTTTAGGAGATACGCAGTATTTT. The whole variable domain, filled in from reference TRBV28 and TRBJ2-3, reads DVKVTQSSRYLVKRTGEKVFLECVQDMDHENMFWYRQDPGLGLRLIYFSYDVKMKEKGDIPEGYSVSREKKERFSLILESASTNQTSMYLCASSPIAGGLGDTQYFGPGTRLTVL.

This sequence joins TRBV10-1 and TRBJ2-7, with TRBD1 identical over 7 bases. The CDR3 has 14 residues. The ends lost 6 bases at V and 4 bases at J; junction bases unmatched: 9. Germline V CDR1 and CDR2: WNHNN, SYGVQD (reference sequence). CDR3: CASSPGTAVYEQYF. As DNA, the CDR3 is TGCGCCAGCAGCCCCGGGACAGCAGTTTACGAGCAGTACTTC.

The chain uses TRBV6-1 and TRBJ1-6; possible D gene TRBD1, 5 bases. In germline, CDR1 is MNHNS, CDR2 SASEGT. The CDR3 sequence is 15 residues long. Trimming removed 3 bases from V and 7 bases from J, with 13 bases in between. As DNA, the CDR3 is TGTGCCAGCAGTGAGTCGGGGGGAAGAAATTCACCCCTCCACTTT. Its protein is CASSESGGRNSPLHF.

V gene TRBV19 combines with J gene TRBJ1-2, with D tentatively TRBD1 (5 bases). The germline CDR1 and CDR2 sequences are LNHDA and SQIVND (reference sequence). The CDR3 contains 14 residues. V dropped 3 bases and J dropped 6 bases, with 14 bases sitting between them. CDR3 nucleotides: TGTGCCAGTAGTATGGACCTACGGGGGAATGGCTACACCTTC. Residues: CASSMDLRGNGYTF.